Listed here are 30 T cell receptor beta chains from one sample, sequenced in a study of blood T cell repertoires in COVID-19. Clones were sequenced by immunoSEQ multiplex PCR, and TCRdb holds only the in-frame ones, with some missing. The profile shows approximately 240,000 clones, roughly 80% of them singletons. The sample comprised peripheral blood. These receptors originate from a woman aged 55-69 years with active or convalescent COVID-19.

V and J are TRBV3-1 (or the pseudogene TRBV3-2) and TRBJ2-3; the match to TRBD2 covers 12 bases. Germline V gene data show CDR1 as LGHDT and CDR2 as YNNKEL (reference sequence). The J segment lost 5 bases and the V segment lost 3 bases, leaving 3 bases of the junction unmatched. The CDR3 runs 15 residues. The CDR3 DNA is TGTGCCAGCAGCCAGGGGGGACTAGCGGGAGATACGCAGTATTTT. This translates into CASSQGGLAGDTQYF.

This chain links TRBV5-6 with TRBJ1-2; possibly TRBD1 for D (5 bases). The CDR3 spans 15 residues. Trimming pared 3 bases from V and 9 bases from J, leaving 21 bases between. Germline V gives CDR1 SGHDT, CDR2 YYEEEE. The CDR3 is CASSSLEGVIGSYTF. The CDR3 DNA follows: TGTGCCAGCAGCTCCCTAGAAGGGGTCATCGGTAGCTACACCTTC.

The chain joins TRBV5-6 to TRBJ2-7, with D tentatively TRBD2 (6 bases). Trimming stripped 6 bases from V and 3 bases from J, with 22 bases between. Germline V CDR1 and CDR2: SGHDT, YYEEEE. CDR3 length: 16 residues. The CDR3 here is CASTLGRLAQFYEQYF. DNA for the CDR3: TGTGCCAGCACCCTGGGGAGGCTAGCGCAATTCTACGAGCAGTACTTC.

This chain connects TRBV4-1 to TRBJ2-7, with 14 bases identical to TRBD2. CDR3 size: 15 residues. Unmatched junction bases numbered 6, after V lost 4 bases and J lost 7 bases. The germline gives CDR1 MGHRA, CDR2 YSYEKL. The CDR3 DNA is TGCGCCAGCAGCCGAATGGGACTAGCGGGAGTTGAGCAGTACTTC. Its protein is CASSRMGLAGVEQYF.

The rearrangement links TRBV7-9 to TRBJ2-7, with 8 bases that match TRBD1. V lost 2 bases, J lost 5 bases, and 8 bases stayed unmatched. Germline V gene data show CDR1 as SEHNR and CDR2 as FQNEAQ (reference sequence). The CDR3 totals 15 residues. In DNA, the CDR3 is TGTGCCAGCAGCTTATTGCCAGGGGGCATCGACGAGCAGTACTTC. Translation: CASSLLPGGIDEQYF.

This clone was seen only a few times. The chain couples TRBV28 to TRBJ1-4; D is unresolved. This CDR3 is 15 amino acids long. CDR1 MDHEN and CDR2 SYDVKM come from the germline V gene. The V end lost 6 bases, the J end lost 0 bases, and 11 bases lay between the germline ends. In DNA, the CDR3 is TGTGCCAGCAGCCTGTCGGGAACAACTAATGAAAAACTGTTTTTT. This gives the protein CASSLSGTTNEKLFF.

This clone was counted once. The chain is built from TRBV5-6 and TRBJ2-4; 12 bases are a match to TRBD2. The junction had 4 bases not matched to a gene; V was cut back by 6 bases and J by 3 bases. The CDR3 is 15 residues long. The germline gives CDR1 SGHDT, CDR2 YYEEEE. DNA for the CDR3: TGTGCCAGCATCCTACTAGCGGGAGGCAAAAACATTCAGTACTTC. It encodes CASILLAGGKNIQYF. The whole variable domain, remainder taken from reference TRBV5-6 and TRBJ2-4, is DAGVTQSPTHLIKTRGQQVTLRCSPKSGHDTVSWYQQALGQGPQFIFQYYEEEERQRGNFPDRFSGHQFPNYSSELNVNALLLGDSALYLCASILLAGGKNIQYFGAGTRLSVL.

About this clone: The same CDR3 also results from other DNA sequences found in this sample. This chain links TRBV19 with TRBJ1-5, with 9 positions matching TRBD1. The CDR3 covers 15 residues. V gave up 6 bases and J gave up 7 bases; unmatched junction bases: 10. Germline loops: CDR1 LNHDA, CDR2 SQIVND (reference sequence). In nucleotides, the CDR3 is TGTGCCAGTAGCACCGGGACAGGGTCAAACCAGCCCCAGCATTTT. It is translated as CASSTGTGSNQPQHF.

This chain links TRBV18 with TRBJ2-3; a possible D gene is TRBD2 (6 bases). The CDR3 consists of 15 residues. From germline, CDR1 is KGHSH and CDR2 LQKENI. V was clipped by 3 bases and J by 2 bases, with 12 bases between them. CDR3 sequence: CASSPPSGVTDTQYF. Here the CDR3 DNA reads TGTGCCAGCTCACCCCCTTCGGGGGTCACAGATACGCAGTATTTT.

The chain carries TRBV24-1 and TRBJ1-1; D is perhaps TRBD1 (6 bases). The CDR3 extends over 15 amino acids. Germline loops: CDR1 KGHDR, CDR2 SFDVKD. V was pared by 4 bases and J by 2 bases, with 13 bases between. The CDR3 bases are TGTGCCACCAGTGACTACAGGGAAGGAAACACTGAAGCTTTCTTT. Amino acid sequence: CATSDYREGNTEAFF.

V is TRBV30 and J is TRBJ2-5; D uncertain. Germline assignment: CDR1 GTSNPN and CDR2 SVGIG (reference sequence). The CDR3 extends over 15 amino acids. Trimming shortened V by 5 bases and J by 7 bases, and 23 bases separated the two germline ends. The CDR3 protein is CAWVAPDSRWVTQYF. In DNA form, the CDR3 reads TGTGCCTGGGTAGCCCCAGACTCGCGATGGGTGACCCAGTACTTC.

The V and J genes are TRBV5-6 and TRBJ2-2; 10 bases fit TRBD2. Germline CDR1 reads SGHDT; CDR2 reads YYEEEE. Germline trimming cut 1 base from V and 6 bases from J; bases unmatched to any gene: 0. The CDR3 totals 14 residues. The DNA of the CDR3 is TGTGCCAGCAGCTTGACTAGCGGGGCCGGGGAGCTGTTTTTT. Translating it yields CASSLTSGAGELFF. Looking up the rest from reference TRBV5-6 and TRBJ2-2 gives the full variable domain: DAGVTQSPTHLIKTRGQQVTLRCSPKSGHDTVSWYQQALGQGPQFIFQYYEEEERQRGNFPDRFSGHQFPNYSSELNVNALLLGDSALYLCASSLTSGAGELFFGEGSRLTVL.

The gene calls are TRBV5-6 and TRBJ1-3; 7 bases match TRBD1. The CDR3 is made up of 14 amino acids. The V gene's germline CDR1 is SGHDT and CDR2 YYEEEE. J lost 4 bases, V lost 4 bases, and 5 bases had no gene match. CDR3 nucleotides: TGTGCCAGCAGCACAGACAGGGAGGGAAACACCATATATTTT. Its protein is CASSTDREGNTIYF.

This chain links TRBV5-1 with TRBJ2-2, with 7 bases that match TRBD2. Germline CDR1 is SGHRS and CDR2 is YFSETQ. There are 16 residues in the CDR3. Trimming at V came to 4 bases and at J to 8 bases, leaving 14 bases not matched to a gene. CDR3 in amino acids: CASSTGLGLSGGELFF. CDR3 nucleotide sequence: TGCGCCAGCAGCACCGGACTAGGGCTATCGGGTGGGGAGCTGTTTTTT.

This chain uses TRBV7-9 with TRBJ2-7; D gene ambiguous. Trimming pared 5 bases from V and 4 bases from J, leaving 15 bases between. The CDR3 is 14 amino acids. From germline, CDR1 is SEHNR and CDR2 FQNEAQ (reference sequence). In DNA, the CDR3 is TGTGCCAGCAGCACCGACTCTACCCCTTACGAGCAGTACGTC. It yields the protein CASSTDSTPYEQYV.

This clone appeared a single time. The rearrangement uses TRBV6-5 and TRBJ2-3; the D gene is possibly TRBD2 (6 bases). Trimming cost V 2 bases and J 6 bases, with 9 bases left between them. This CDR3 contains 13 residues. Germline V lookup: CDR1 MNHEY, CDR2 SVGAGI. This CDR3 is CASSYRSGDTQYF. CDR3 in DNA: TGTGCCAGCAGTTACAGGAGCGGGGATACGCAGTATTTT.

This sequence joins TRBV29-1 and TRBJ1-4; D possibly corresponds to TRBD1 (5 bases). Germline CDR1 and CDR2: SQVTM and ANQGSEA. V dropped 7 bases and J dropped 5 bases, with 11 bases sitting between them. The CDR3 extends over 12 amino acids. CDR3 sequence: CSAQGLNEKLFF. As DNA, the CDR3 is TGCAGCGCCCAGGGTTTGAATGAAAAACTGTTTTTT.

The chain joins TRBV4-2 to TRBJ2-2; D call uncertain. The length of the CDR3 is 13 residues. Germline CDR1 is LGHNA and CDR2 is YNFKEQ. V lost 0 bases and J 7 bases, leaving 6 bases between the germline ends. The CDR3 DNA reads as TGTGCCAGCAGCCAAGATTCGAGCGGGGAGCTGTTTTTT. Its protein is CASSQDSSGELFF.

This clone was seen just once. The rearrangement joins TRBV14 to TRBJ2-7; possibly TRBD2 for D (6 bases). V was shortened by 3 bases and J by 4 bases, with 25 bases between the two germline ends. The CDR3 runs 18 residues. Germline V gene sequence: CDR1 SGHDN, CDR2 FVKESK. The CDR3 sequence is CASSHRKWTRGTAYEQYF. As DNA, the CDR3 is TGTGCCAGCAGCCATCGAAAGTGGACTCGAGGGACTGCTTACGAGCAGTACTTC.

This clone occurred a few times. As DNA, the CDR3 is TGTGCCAGCAGCCCCACAGGGGGCAACGCCTACGAGCAGTACTTC. This codes for CASSPTGGNAYEQYF. The V call is TRBV7-2, the J call TRBJ2-7; 9 bases align to TRBD1. The CDR3 sequence is 15 residues long. In germline, CDR1 is SGHTA, CDR2 FQGNSA. V gave up 5 bases and J gave up 2 bases; unmatched junction bases: 7.

This rearrangement joins TRBV2 to TRBJ1-5, with 7 positions matching TRBD1. The CDR3 totals 15 residues. V gave up 3 bases and J gave up 7 bases; unmatched junction bases: 9. Germline CDR1 is SNHLY and CDR2 is FYNNEI. The CDR3 reads CASSDLGGFWQPQHF. The CDR3 region has the DNA TGTGCCAGCAGTGACTTAGGGGGCTTCTGGCAGCCCCAGCATTTT.

The chain uses TRBV19 and TRBJ2-5; 7 bases map to TRBD1. The CDR3 covers 15 residues. Trimming cost V 6 bases and J 4 bases; bases outside gene matches: 11. From germline, CDR1 is LNHDA and CDR2 SQIVND (reference sequence). CDR3 in DNA: TGTGCCAGTAGCCGACAGGGATGGTTTGGAGAGACCCAGTACTTC. Its protein is CASSRQGWFGETQYF.

The rearrangement links TRBV15 to TRBJ2-1, with D perhaps TRBD1 (6 bases). In germline, CDR1 is LNHNV, CDR2 YYDKDF (reference sequence). The CDR3 extends over 15 amino acids. V lost 0 bases and J 4 bases, leaving 10 bases between the germline ends. Here the CDR3 DNA reads TGTGCCACCAGCAGAGAACAGGGTTCTTACAATGAGCAGTTCTTC. Translation gives CATSREQGSYNEQFF.

This clone has more than one count but fewer than ten. V usage is TRBV5-6 and J usage is TRBJ2-3, with 9 bases fitting TRBD2. The CDR3 is made up of 16 amino acids. CDR1 is SGHDT and CDR2 is YYEEEE in the germline V gene. J gave up 6 bases and V 2 bases, and 10 bases lay outside the gene matches. Here the CDR3 reads CASSLIAGAPQDTQYF. The CDR3 DNA reads TGTGCCAGCAGCTTAATAGCGGGGGCCCCCCAGGATACGCAGTATTTT. The variable domain in full, completed from reference TRBV5-6 and TRBJ2-3, reads DAGVTQSPTHLIKTRGQQVTLRCSPKSGHDTVSWYQQALGQGPQFIFQYYEEEERQRGNFPDRFSGHQFPNYSSELNVNALLLGDSALYLCASSLIAGAPQDTQYFGPGTRLTVL.

The sample holds a few counts of this clone. This sequence joins TRBV3-1 (or the pseudogene TRBV3-2) and TRBJ2-5; maybe TRBD2 (5 bases). The CDR3 length is 13 residues. Germline V gene data show CDR1 as LGHDT and CDR2 as YNNKEL (reference sequence). Trimming removed 4 bases from V and 7 bases from J, with 13 bases in between. The CDR3 here is CASSPRQSGTQYF. In DNA, the CDR3 is TGTGCCAGCAGCCCAAGACAAAGCGGGACCCAGTACTTC.

The chain uses TRBV7-6 and TRBJ2-1; TRBD2 agrees at 9 bases. Germline CDR1 SGHVS, CDR2 FNYEAQ. There are 16 residues in the CDR3. V dropped 6 bases and J dropped 5; count of bases not matched to a gene: 11. CDR3 residues: CASSTPGLAVHNEQFF. The CDR3 nucleotides are TGTGCCAGCAGTACACCGGGACTAGCAGTGCACAATGAGCAGTTCTTC.

The CDR3 DNA reads TGTGCCAGCAGTTTGGCGACAGGGCCCGATCAGGGCGGGGAGCTGTTTTTT. Translated, it gives CASSLATGPDQGGELFF. The chain couples TRBV6-2 or TRBV6-3 to TRBJ2-2, with 7 positions matching TRBD1. Looked up from germline, CDR1 is MNHEY and CDR2 is SVGEGT. The CDR3 contains 17 residues. Losses at the gene ends were 4 bases for V and 7 bases for J; bases not matched to a gene: 15.

This chain joins TRBV5-1 and TRBJ2-5, with 8 bases identical to TRBD2. Per the germline V gene, CDR1 is SGHRS and CDR2 is YFSETQ. The CDR3 has 15 residues. The junction had 6 bases not matched to a gene; V was cut back by 0 bases and J by 5 bases. CDR3 residues: CASSLGGLVVETQYF. CDR3 bases: TGCGCCAGCAGCTTGGGGGGACTAGTGGTGGAGACCCAGTACTTC.

The chain couples TRBV29-1 to TRBJ2-5, with 11 bases fitting TRBD2. There are 13 residues in the CDR3. From germline, CDR1 is SQVTM and CDR2 ANQGSEA. V was pared by 4 bases and J by 6 bases, with 4 bases of the junction left unmatched. The CDR3 coding sequence is TGCAGCGTTGGAACTAGCGGGAGTAAGACCCAGTACTTC. Translation: CSVGTSGSKTQYF.

The gene calls are TRBV6-1 and TRBJ2-7; D call uncertain. Germline V gene lookup returns CDR1 MNHNS and CDR2 SASEGT. V lost 3 bases and J 6 bases, leaving 15 bases between the germline ends. The CDR3 extends over 14 amino acids. CDR3 protein: CASSEVSREAEQYF. DNA of the CDR3: TGTGCCAGCAGTGAGGTATCCCGAGAGGCCGAGCAGTACTTC.